The rows below give T cell receptor beta chains drawn from one sample of a study of patients and donors after allogeneic stem cell transplantation. Via MiXCR, TCRdb re-called the RT-PCR reads, giving one row per CDR3 protein. This sample yields hundreds of thousands of distinct CDR3 sequences, of which more than 35% are seen a single time; roughly 11% belongs to the top ten. Sequenced sample: blood, either unsorted or a sorted T cell fraction (not recorded which). The receptor source for this set is a human donor who was either an allogeneic HSCT recipient or a stem cell or donor lymphocyte infusion donor (not recorded which). It is not recorded whose cells these are; they may come from a transplant donor. Both conserved end residues are part of each CDR3. Fields, in order: J gene, D gene, clone size, CDR3 length, V gene, CDR3 DNA, CDR3 protein. D genes are given only for firm matches. A row's size may be missing; if present it is once, few, many or a size class.

j_gene: TRBJ1-1; d_gene: NA; abundance: few; len: 11; v_gene: TRBV29-1; CDR3nt: TGCAGCGTTTCCGAGAACACTGAAGCTTTCTTT; CDR3aa: CSVSENTEAFF
j_gene: TRBJ2-7; d_gene: TRBD1; abundance: NA; len: 15; v_gene: TRBV3-1; CDR3nt: TGTGCCAGCAGCCAAGCCGGGACAGGGGGCCACGAGCAGTACTTC; CDR3aa: CASSQAGTGGHEQYF
j_gene: TRBJ1-2; d_gene: NA; abundance: NA; len: 16; v_gene: TRBV13; CDR3nt: TGTGCCAGCAGCTTAGGCCTTCGAGGGCCCCTCTATGGCTACACCTTC; CDR3aa: CASSLGLRGPLYGYTF
j_gene: TRBJ2-3; d_gene: NA; abundance: NA; len: 11; v_gene: TRBV27; CDR3nt: TGTGCCAGCAGTCAAGGGTATACGCAGTATTTT; CDR3aa: CASSQGYTQYF
j_gene: TRBJ1-2; d_gene: NA; abundance: few; len: 14; v_gene: TRBV10-3; CDR3nt: TGTGCCATCAGTGTGAGGGCAGGGGATAACGGCTACACCTTC; CDR3aa: CAISVRAGDNGYTF
j_gene: TRBJ1-1; d_gene: TRBD1; abundance: once; len: 15; v_gene: TRBV6-5; CDR3nt: TGTGCCAGCAGTTACGCCCAGGGGGCACACACTGAAGCTTTCTTT; CDR3aa: CASSYAQGAHTEAFF
j_gene: TRBJ2-5; d_gene: TRBD2; abundance: NA; len: 16; v_gene: TRBV29-1; CDR3nt: TGCAGCGTTGGATTCGGAGCGGGGATCTCTTCGGAGACCCAGTACTTC; CDR3aa: CSVGFGAGISSETQYF
j_gene: TRBJ1-1; d_gene: NA; abundance: NA; len: 13; v_gene: TRBV29-1; CDR3nt: TGCAGCGTTGGATGGGGAGGGTTGACTGAAGCTTTCTTT; CDR3aa: CSVGWGGLTEAFF
j_gene: TRBJ2-7; d_gene: NA; abundance: NA; len: 13; v_gene: TRBV27; CDR3nt: TGTGCCAGCAGTTTCGGCAGCCCCTACGAGCAGTACTTC; CDR3aa: CASSFGSPYEQYF
j_gene: TRBJ1-1; d_gene: NA; abundance: NA; len: 14; v_gene: TRBV20-1; CDR3nt: TGCAGTGCTAGTGGATCCCGGGTGGACACTGAAGCTTTCTTT; CDR3aa: CSASGSRVDTEAFF
j_gene: TRBJ1-1; d_gene: NA; abundance: few; len: 13; v_gene: TRBV7-7; CDR3nt: TGTGCCAGCAGCTTCACCGAGAGCACTGAAGCTTTCTTT; CDR3aa: CASSFTESTEAFF
j_gene: TRBJ1-6; d_gene: NA; abundance: NA; len: 16; v_gene: TRBV4-3; CDR3nt: TGCGCCAGCAGCCAAGAGCCCCCCAGCGAGTATTCACCCCTCCACTTT; CDR3aa: CASSQEPPSEYSPLHF
j_gene: TRBJ1-2; d_gene: TRBD1; abundance: few; len: 15; v_gene: TRBV12-3/TRBV12-4; CDR3nt: TGTGCCAGCAGTTCCGGTGGACAGGGTAACTATGGCTACACCTTC; CDR3aa: CASSSGGQGNYGYTF
j_gene: TRBJ1-2; d_gene: NA; abundance: NA; len: 11; v_gene: TRBV5-1; CDR3nt: TGCGCCAGCAGCGTTGGACAGATATACACCTTC; CDR3aa: CASSVGQIYTF
j_gene: TRBJ1-3; d_gene: NA; abundance: few; len: 14; v_gene: TRBV28; CDR3nt: TGTGCCAGCAGTTTACGCCCCGCTGGAAACACCATATATTTT; CDR3aa: CASSLRPAGNTIYF
j_gene: TRBJ1-2; d_gene: NA; abundance: NA; len: 15; v_gene: TRBV15; CDR3nt: TGTGCCACCAGCAGAGAAAACCGCGTCAATGAGGGCTACACCTTC; CDR3aa: CATSRENRVNEGYTF
j_gene: TRBJ2-3; d_gene: TRBD2; abundance: NA; len: 13; v_gene: TRBV20-1; CDR3nt: TGCAGTGGTAGCGGGACTAGCACAGATACGCAGTATTTT; CDR3aa: CSGSGTSTDTQYF
j_gene: TRBJ1-4; d_gene: NA; abundance: NA; len: 12; v_gene: TRBV28; CDR3nt: TGTGCCAGCAGTTCACCTGGAGAAAAACTGTTTTTT; CDR3aa: CASSSPGEKLFF
j_gene: TRBJ1-3; d_gene: TRBD1; abundance: few; len: 14; v_gene: TRBV27; CDR3nt: TGTGCCAGCAAAGGGCAGGGACAGGGAAACACCATATATTTT; CDR3aa: CASKGQGQGNTIYF
j_gene: TRBJ2-3; d_gene: NA; abundance: NA; len: 15; v_gene: TRBV10-3; CDR3nt: TGTGCCATCAGTGAGTGGGGGGATAACACAGATACGCAGTATTTT; CDR3aa: CAISEWGDNTDTQYF
j_gene: TRBJ2-5; d_gene: NA; abundance: few; len: 15; v_gene: TRBV5-1; CDR3nt: TGCGCCAGCAGCTTACGTTTGTCCGGCCAAGAGACCCAGTACTTC; CDR3aa: CASSLRLSGQETQYF
j_gene: TRBJ2-7; d_gene: TRBD2; abundance: few; len: 16; v_gene: TRBV4-2; CDR3nt: TGTGCCAGCAGCCAAGACGGGGGTAGCGGGCACTACGAGCAGTACTTC; CDR3aa: CASSQDGGSGHYEQYF
j_gene: TRBJ1-1; d_gene: NA; abundance: NA; len: 13; v_gene: TRBV11-2; CDR3nt: TGTGCCAGCAGCTTGAGGGAGCAGGGCCGTACGACCTTT; CDR3aa: CASSLREQGRTTF
j_gene: TRBJ2-3; d_gene: NA; abundance: NA; len: 14; v_gene: TRBV7-6; CDR3nt: TGTGCCAGCAGCTCCACCACTAGCACAGATACGCAGTATTTT; CDR3aa: CASSSTTSTDTQYF
j_gene: TRBJ2-3; d_gene: NA; abundance: NA; len: 15; v_gene: TRBV7-2; CDR3nt: TGTGCCAGCAGCTTAGGGTGGGGCTTCACAGATACGCAGTATTTT; CDR3aa: CASSLGWGFTDTQYF
j_gene: TRBJ1-4; d_gene: NA; abundance: few; len: 15; v_gene: TRBV7-9; CDR3nt: TGTGCCAGCAGCCCTACAGGGAGTGGGAGTGAAAAACTGTTTTTT; CDR3aa: CASSPTGSGSEKLFF
j_gene: TRBJ2-7; d_gene: NA; abundance: NA; len: 10; v_gene: TRBV12-3/TRBV12-4; CDR3nt: TGTGCCAGCAGTAACTCCGGGCAGTACTTC; CDR3aa: CASSNSGQYF
j_gene: TRBJ2-5; d_gene: NA; abundance: NA; len: 14; v_gene: TRBV11-2; CDR3nt: TGTGCCAGCAGCTTAGTTTCTAGGAAAGAGACCCAGTACTTC; CDR3aa: CASSLVSRKETQYF
j_gene: TRBJ1-6; d_gene: NA; abundance: NA; len: 14; v_gene: TRBV18; CDR3nt: TGTGCCAGCTCACCCAACCTACAGTCTCTCCCCCTCCACTTT; CDR3aa: CASSPNLQSLPLHF
j_gene: TRBJ1-1; d_gene: TRBD1; abundance: few; len: 14; v_gene: TRBV5-6; CDR3nt: TGTGCCAGCAGCTACGGACAGGGCGCCACTGAAGCTTTCTTT; CDR3aa: CASSYGQGATEAFF
j_gene: TRBJ2-1; d_gene: TRBD1; abundance: NA; len: 16; v_gene: TRBV24-1; CDR3nt: TGTGCCACCAGTGCATCCGGACAGGGGGCTAACAATGAGCAGTTCTTC; CDR3aa: CATSASGQGANNEQFF